The T cell receptor beta chain described here comes from a study of blood T cell repertoires in COVID-19. Participant age was about 18 to 89 years, and participants resided in 20 to 30 US areas. Grouping used clinical history reported by participants in a survey and questionnaire. The junction had 1 base not matched to a gene; V was cut back by 1 base and J by 11 bases. Germline loops: CDR1 KGHSH, CDR2 LQKENI. The CDR3 consists of 13 residues. Authors' processing steps: Estimates of nucleated cell counts were drawn from the amplification of reference gene primers. Generated by immunoSEQ multiplex PCR, the TCRdb table keeps only in-frame clones and is missing some. The DNA was the basis for D and trimming; V, J and clone size are from that table. This table holds some 270,000 clones, around 82% found once.

The clonotype was recovered from a man aged 50 to 59 who had recovered from COVID-19. The sequencing input was PBMCs or T cells enriched from blood (not recorded which). The chain carries TRBV18 and TRBJ1-5; 11 bases fit TRBD1. Here the CDR3 reads CASSPRDRGTQHF. The DNA of the CDR3 is TGTGCCAGCTCACCACGGGACAGGGGGACCCAGCATTTT.